This T cell receptor beta chain was recorded in a study of T cell responses to AZD1222 COVID-19 vaccine. Study observations and caveats: Repertoire samples came only from after the peak T cell response. Increases in Spike-specific TCR breadth and depth were seen after two AZD1222 doses. Baseline serostatus was positive in only six AZD1222 recipients. Clonal diversity may have been underestimated, and the donors were mostly white British, with more females than males.

V was pared by 7 bases and J by 5 bases, with 5 bases between. This CDR3 has 11 amino acids. CDR1 is PRHDT, CDR2 FYEKMQ, per germline (reference sequence). Regarding this clone: Its antigen remains unknown.

Here immunoSEQ multiplex PCR was the method, and the copy in TCRdb shows in-frame clones only, minus some. The table includes 150,000 to 200,000 clones, 75% to 90% detected once. The sample consisted of peripheral blood, taken on day 0 of MenACWY control vaccination. The sequence was obtained from an adult in good health. The rearrangement uses TRBV13 and TRBJ2-2; no clear D. The CDR3 DNA follows: TGTGCCAGCACCCTTACCGGGGAGCTGTTTTTT. Residues: CASTLTGELFF.